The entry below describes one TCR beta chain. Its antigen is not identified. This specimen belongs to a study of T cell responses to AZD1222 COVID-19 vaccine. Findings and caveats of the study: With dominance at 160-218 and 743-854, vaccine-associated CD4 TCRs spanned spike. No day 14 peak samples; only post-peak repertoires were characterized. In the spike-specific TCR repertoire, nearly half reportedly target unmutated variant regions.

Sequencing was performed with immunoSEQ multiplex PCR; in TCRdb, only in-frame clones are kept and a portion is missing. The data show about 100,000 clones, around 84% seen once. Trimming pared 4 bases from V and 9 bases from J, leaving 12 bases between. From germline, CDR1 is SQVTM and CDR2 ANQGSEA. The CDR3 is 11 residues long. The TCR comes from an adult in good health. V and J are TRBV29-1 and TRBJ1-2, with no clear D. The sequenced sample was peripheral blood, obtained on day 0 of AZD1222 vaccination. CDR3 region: CSVGMDFRYTF. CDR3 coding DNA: TGCAGCGTTGGCATGGATTTTCGCTACACCTTC.